This T cell receptor beta chain was sequenced during a study of OX40 agonist ivuxolimab in advanced cancers. Some clones are missing from TCRdb's copy, which holds only in-frame ones; the method was immunoSEQ multiplex PCR. The sample holds roughly 67,000 clones, around 86% seen once. This CDR3 has 15 residues. From germline, CDR1 is LNHDA and CDR2 SQIVND (reference sequence). V was clipped by 6 bases and J by 3 bases; unmatched bases: 10. Sample: CD4+ or CD8+ T cells sorted from blood, taken in a trial of the OX40 agonist ivuxolimab. The chain carries TRBV19 and TRBJ2-7; the match to TRBD1 covers 8 bases. This clonotype was obtained from an adult with an advanced solid tumor such as melanoma, head and neck, liver or kidney cancer. CDR3 coding DNA: TGTGCCAGTAGAAGGGCGGGGACAGGTCTCTACGAGCAGTACTTC. Protein sequence: CASRRAGTGLYEQYF. The full variable domain, its missing parts supplied by reference TRBV19 and TRBJ2-7, is DGGITQSPKYLFRKEGQNVTLSCEQNLNHDAMYWYRQDPGQGLRLIYYSQIVNDFQKGDIAEGYSVSREKKESFPLTVTSAQKNPTAFYLCASRRAGTGLYEQYFGPGTRLTVT.